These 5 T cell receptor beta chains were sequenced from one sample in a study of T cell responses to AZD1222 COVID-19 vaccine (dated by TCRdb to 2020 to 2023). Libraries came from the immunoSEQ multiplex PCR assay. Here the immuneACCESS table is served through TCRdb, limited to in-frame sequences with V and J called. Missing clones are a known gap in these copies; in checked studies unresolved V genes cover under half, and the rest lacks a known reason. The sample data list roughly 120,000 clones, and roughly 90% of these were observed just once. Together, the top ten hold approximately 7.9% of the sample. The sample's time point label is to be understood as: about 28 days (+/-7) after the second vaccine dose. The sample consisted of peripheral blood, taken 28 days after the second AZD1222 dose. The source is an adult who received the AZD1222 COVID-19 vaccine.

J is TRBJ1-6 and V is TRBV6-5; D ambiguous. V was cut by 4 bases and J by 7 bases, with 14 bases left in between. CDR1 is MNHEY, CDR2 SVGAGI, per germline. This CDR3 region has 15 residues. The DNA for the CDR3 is TGTGCCAGCAGTTTCCGGCAGGCCCTGAATTCACCCCTCCACTTT. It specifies CASSFRQALNSPLHF.

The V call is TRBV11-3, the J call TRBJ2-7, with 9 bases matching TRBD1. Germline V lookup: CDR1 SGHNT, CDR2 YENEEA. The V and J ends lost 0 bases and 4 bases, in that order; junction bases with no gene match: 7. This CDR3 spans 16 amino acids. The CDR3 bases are TGTGCCAGCAGCTTAGATCCAGGACAGGGGATTTACGAGCAGTACTTC. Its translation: CASSLDPGQGIYEQYF.

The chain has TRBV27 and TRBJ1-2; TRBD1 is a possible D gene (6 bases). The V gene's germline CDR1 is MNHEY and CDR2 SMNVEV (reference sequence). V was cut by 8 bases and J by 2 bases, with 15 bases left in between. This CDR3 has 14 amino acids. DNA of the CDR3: TGTGCCAGCGTGGAAAGGGGGACGAACTATGGCTACACCTTC. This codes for CASVERGTNYGYTF.

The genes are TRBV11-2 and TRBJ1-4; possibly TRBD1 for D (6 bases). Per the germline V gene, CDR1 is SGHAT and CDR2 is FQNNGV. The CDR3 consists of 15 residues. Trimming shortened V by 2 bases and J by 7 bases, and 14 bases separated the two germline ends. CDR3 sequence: CASSLFQGRGEKLFF. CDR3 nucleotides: TGTGCCAGCAGCTTATTTCAGGGGCGGGGTGAAAAACTGTTTTTT. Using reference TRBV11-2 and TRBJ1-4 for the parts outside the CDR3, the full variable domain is EAGVAQSPRYKIIEKRQSVAFWCNPISGHATLYWYQQILGQGPKLLIQFQNNGVVDDSQLPKDRFSAERLKGVDSTLKIQPAKLEDSAVYLCASSLFQGRGEKLFFGSGTQLSVL.

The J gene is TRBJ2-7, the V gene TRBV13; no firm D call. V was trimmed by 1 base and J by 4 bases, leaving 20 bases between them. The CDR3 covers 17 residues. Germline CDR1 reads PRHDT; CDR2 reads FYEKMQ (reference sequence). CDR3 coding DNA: TGTGCCAGCAGCTTAGATTGGTGCGGCTTGTCCTTTTACGAGCAGTACTTC. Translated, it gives CASSLDWCGLSFYEQYF.